This T cell receptor (beta chain) was found in a study of human T cells and chemical hapten exposure. Trimming stripped 5 bases from V and 10 bases from J, with 12 bases between. The CDR3 contains 12 residues. The germline V gene has CDR1 SGHTA and CDR2 FQGNSA. Library construction involved attaching unique molecular identifiers to individual cDNA molecules, which allowed quantitative, reproducible TCR counting. From the RACE reads, TCRdb called clonotypes with MiXCR, one entry per CDR3 protein. Among 90,000 or so distinct CDR3 sequences listed, about 9% were seen once. This clonotype was seen more than once but under ten times. Specified time point: pre-sensitization, week 0. Described treatment: therapeutic diphenylcyclopropenone sensitization with weekly scalp DPC.

The input for sequencing was whole blood, taken in connection with sensitization to the hapten diphenylcyclopropenone (DPC). The sequence was collected from a middle-aged man with alopecia areata. Some clones in this sample may be carry-over from other donors' samples. V gene TRBV7-2 combines with J gene TRBJ2-1; D is uncertain. The CDR3 DNA sequence: TGTGCCAGCAGCCAAGGCGGCCGCGAGCAGTTCTTC. Translation: CASSQGGREQFF.